A single sample gave rise to the 14 T cell receptor beta chains below, sequenced in a study of T cells in Graves' hyperthyroidism and ophthalmopathy. Amplification yielded TCR beta CDR3 regions, with RNA transcripts as the source. During a first-round RT-PCR of the TCR CDR3, the HTBI primer set was used. TCRdb passed the multiplex PCR reads through MiXCR, listing each CDR3 protein once. The sample lists roughly 740,000 distinct CDR3 sequences; 16% were seen once. The sequencing sample was made of blood. These receptors all stem from a man between 18 and 29 years old with Graves' hyperthyroidism.

This clonotype has at least ten counts. The V call is TRBV28, the J call TRBJ2-7; TRBD1 agrees at 8 bases. Germline lookup yields CDR1 MDHEN and CDR2 SYDVKM. V shed 10 bases and J 6 bases; nucleotides not matched to a gene: 8. The CDR3 extends over 12 amino acids. The DNA of the CDR3 is TGTGCCACAGACAGGGGAAGGGTCGAGCAGTACTTC. This translates into CATDRGRVEQYF.

The J gene is TRBJ1-2, the V gene TRBV19, with 9 nucleotides matching TRBD1. CDR1 LNHDA and CDR2 SQIVND come from the germline V gene (reference sequence). V dropped 10 bases and J dropped 7; count of bases not matched to a gene: 10. The CDR3 covers 13 residues. For the CDR3, the DNA is TGTGCCACCGCACCGGGACAGGGTACTGGCTACACCTTC. It yields the protein CATAPGQGTGYTF.

The V and J genes are TRBV5-1 and TRBJ1-3, with TRBD1 as a possible D gene (5 bases). CDR1 is SGHRS, CDR2 YFSETQ, per germline. CDR3 length equals 14 residues. V was shortened by 7 bases and J by 2 bases, with 13 bases between the two germline ends. The CDR3 coding sequence is TGCGCCAGCGGGCCGGGGACGGCTGGAAACACCATATATTTT. Translated: CASGPGTAGNTIYF.

The rearrangement joins TRBV6-1 to TRBJ1-2, with D perhaps TRBD1 (5 bases). The CDR3 length is 12 residues. The germline V gene has CDR1 MNHNS and CDR2 SASEGT. V dropped 7 bases and J dropped 4 bases, with 10 bases sitting between them. The CDR3 protein is CASMAGGYGYTF. CDR3 DNA sequence: TGTGCCAGCATGGCGGGGGGCTATGGCTACACCTTC.

This clonotype came up many times. V is TRBV7-9 and J is TRBJ2-3; 8 positions match TRBD1. The germline CDR1 and CDR2 sequences are SEHNR and FQNEAQ (reference sequence). The CDR3 consists of 12 residues. CDR3 in DNA: TGTGCTTCCCCAGGGGGCGCAGATACGCAGTATTTT. Translated, it gives CASPGGADTQYF. Variable domain in full (rest from reference TRBV7-9 and TRBJ2-3): DTGVSQNPRHKITKRGQNVTFRCDPISEHNRLYWYRQTLGQGPEFLTYFQNEAQLEKSRLLSDRFSAERPKGSFSTLEIQRTEQGDSAMYLCASPGGADTQYFGPGTRLTVL.

This clonotype was seen ten or more times. The J gene is TRBJ2-7, the V gene TRBV2, with 10 bases that match TRBD1. Germline CDR1 is SNHLY and CDR2 is FYNNEI. Trimming at V came to 7 bases and at J to 4 bases, leaving 10 bases not matched to a gene. The CDR3 spans 15 residues. Here the CDR3 DNA reads TGTGCCAGCAAACCACCCGACAGGGGGCCATACGAGCAGTACTTC. Amino acid sequence: CASKPPDRGPYEQYF.

A few counts support this clonotype. The V and J genes are TRBV19 and TRBJ2-1; D is uncertain. Germline CDR1 LNHDA, CDR2 SQIVND (reference sequence). Trimming removed 1 base at V and 3 bases at J, with 10 bases between. The CDR3 is made up of 15 amino acids. The CDR3 nucleotides are TGTGCCAGTAGTATAGTGGCGGAGAACTACAATGAGCAGTTCTTC. This codes for CASSIVAENYNEQFF.

This clonotype has only a few counts. The chain employs TRBV24-1 and TRBJ2-3; TRBD2 aligns across 13 bases. The V gene end was trimmed by 4 bases and the J gene end by 6 bases; junction bases not matched to a gene: 9. Germline V CDR1 and CDR2: KGHDR, SFDVKD. This CDR3 contains 17 residues. Here the CDR3 reads CATSDPGLAGSGDTQYF. Written as DNA, the CDR3 is TGTGCCACCAGTGACCCGGGACTAGCGGGATCGGGGGATACGCAGTATTTT.

The chain employs TRBV12-5 and TRBJ2-2, with TRBD1 matching over 8 bases. V was pared by 4 bases and J by 4 bases, with 5 bases of the junction left unmatched. The CDR3 totals 15 residues. Germline V gene lookup returns CDR1 LGHNT and CDR2 FRNRAP. The CDR3 DNA reads as TGTGCTAGTGGTTCCGGACAGGGCTTCACCGGGGAGCTGTTTTTT. Translation: CASGSGQGFTGELFF.

This clonotype was counted ten times or more. V is TRBV6-2 or TRBV6-3 and J is TRBJ2-7; 9 bases are a match to TRBD2. CDR1 and CDR2 (germline): MNHEY, SVGEGT. CDR3 size: 18 residues. The J segment lost 1 base and the V segment lost 0 bases, leaving 10 bases of the junction unmatched. The DNA of the CDR3 is TGTGCCAGCAGTTACTCCCCGGGACTAGCTCCCGTTTCCTACGAGCAGTACTTC. Amino acids: CASSYSPGLAPVSYEQYF.

The table lists this clonotype with a few counts. The V call is TRBV19, the J call TRBJ2-7, with 10 bases aligning to TRBD2. The trim removed 3 bases at V and 3 bases at J, leaving 5 bases unmatched. CDR1 and CDR2 from the germline V gene are LNHDA and SQIVND (reference sequence). The CDR3 has 15 residues. The CDR3: CASSILAGGVYEQYF. The CDR3 nucleotides are TGTGCCAGTAGTATCTTAGCGGGAGGCGTCTACGAGCAGTACTTC.

The rearrangement joins TRBV7-2 to TRBJ2-2; D not resolved. CDR3 length equals 14 residues. The V gene lost 6 bases and the J gene lost 1 base, with 9 bases spanning the gap. CDR1 is SGHTA and CDR2 is FQGNSA in the germline V gene. CDR3: CASRVWGNTGELFF. CDR3 DNA: TGTGCCAGCAGAGTTTGGGGGAACACCGGGGAGCTGTTTTTT.

This clonotype was counted many times. This sequence joins TRBV20-1 and TRBJ1-1, with D possibly being TRBD1 (5 bases). V lost 2 bases and J 1 base, leaving 8 bases between the germline ends. The CDR3 length is 13 residues. Germline V CDR1 and CDR2: DFQATT, SNEGSKA (reference sequence). In DNA form, the CDR3 reads TGCAGTGCTAGATACGGGGCGAACACTGAAGCTTTCTTT. Translating it yields CSARYGANTEAFF.

This clonotype has ten or more counts. This chain links TRBV3-1 with TRBJ2-7; 8 nucleotides match TRBD2. The CDR3 runs to 15 residues. V dropped 2 bases and J dropped 7; count of bases not matched to a gene: 10. Germline V CDR1 and CDR2: LGHDT, YNNKEL (reference sequence). In DNA form, the CDR3 reads TGTGCCAGCAGCCAAAGCGGGCTAGCGGGCCCAGAGCAGTACTTC. Protein product: CASSQSGLAGPEQYF.